This T cell receptor beta chain is drawn from a study of shared clonotypes between healthy human individuals. This CDR3 region has 13 residues. Trimming shortened V by 1 base and J by 4 bases, and 7 bases separated the two germline ends. The V gene's germline CDR1 is SEHNR and CDR2 FQNEAQ (reference sequence). TCRdb's table, derived via immunoSEQ multiplex PCR, lists solely in-frame clones and lacks some. Of around 430,000 clones in the sample, roughly three quarters were seen once. Sequencing used PBMCs. The receptor comes from a middle-aged woman in good health. Some clones in this sample may be carry-over from other donors' samples. This sequence joins TRBV7-9 and TRBJ1-1, with unresolved D. CDR3 loop: CASSLVAATEAFF. The CDR3, as DNA: TGTGCCAGCAGCTTAGTGGCGGCCACTGAAGCTTTCTTT.